This T cell receptor beta chain stems from a study of T cells in Graves' hyperthyroidism and ophthalmopathy. This clonotype was picked up many times. Subjects aged 18 to 65 presented with newly diagnosed hyperthyroidism of less than 2 months' duration. Germline V CDR1 and CDR2: PRHDT, FYEKMQ (reference sequence). V trimming: 5 bases; J trimming: 4 bases; junction bases outside the gene matches: 3. The CDR3 runs 13 residues. Researchers took RNA transcripts and amplified the TCR beta CDR3 regions from them. The HTBI primer set drove a first-round RT-PCR of the TCR CDR3. TCRdb processed the multiplex PCR reads anew with MiXCR; each CDR3 protein has one entry. This sample has hundreds of thousands of distinct CDR3 sequences, with about 15% found just once.

The chain is built from TRBV13 and TRBJ1-2, with 8 positions matching TRBD1. The sample was blood. This TCR was sampled from a woman between 18 and 29 years old with Graves' hyperthyroidism. The CDR3 DNA follows: TGTGCCAGCAGCGGACAGGGTCCCTATGGCTACACCTTC. This encodes CASSGQGPYGYTF.